The 27 T cell receptor beta chains below were found in one sample sequenced in a study of breast tumors, draining lymph nodes, adjacent tissues. Each CDR3 protein gets one entry after TCRdb re-called the multiplex PCR reads with MiXCR. In the table there are under 15,000 distinct CDR3 sequences, roughly 72% of which are singletons. The sample was tumor-adjacent breast tissue. The source of these receptors is a female donor with breast cancer. Some clones in this sample may be carry-over from other donors' samples.

The J gene is TRBJ1-2, the V gene TRBV7-2; the D is unclear. The V end lost 1 base, the J end lost 6 bases, and 9 bases lay between the germline ends. The germline V gene encodes CDR1 SGHTA and CDR2 FQGNSA. The CDR3 consists of 13 residues. CDR3 sequence (DNA): TGTGCCAGCAGCTTAGGCGGCTTTGATGGCTACACCTTC. This codes for CASSLGGFDGYTF.

This CDR3 is CATAKTGASTDTQYF. The CDR3, as DNA: TGTGCCACAGCCAAAACAGGGGCTAGCACAGATACGCAGTATTTT. The chain recombines TRBV10-3 with TRBJ2-3; 7 bases are a match to TRBD1. Losses at the gene ends were 10 bases for V and 0 bases for J; bases not matched to a gene: 10. The germline V gene encodes CDR1 ENHRY and CDR2 SYGVKD. This CDR3 region has 15 residues.

This clonotype was detected many times. V gene TRBV6-1 combines with J gene TRBJ1-5; D is unresolved. V was clipped by 3 bases and J by 2 bases, with 11 bases between them. Germline CDR1 MNHNS, CDR2 SASEGT. There are 15 residues in the CDR3. The CDR3 reads CASSDSPMGNQPQHF. The CDR3 coding sequence is TGTGCCAGCAGTGACTCCCCAATGGGCAATCAGCCCCAGCATTTT.

The J gene is TRBJ2-3, the V gene TRBV20-1; 8 bases are a match to TRBD2. Germline loops: CDR1 DFQATT, CDR2 SNEGSKA (reference sequence). V shed 7 bases, J shed 5 bases, and the junction held 11 bases outside the gene matches. CDR3 size: 14 residues. CDR3 nucleotides: TGCAGTGTCGAGAGCGGGAGCCTTGTAGATACGCAGTATTTT. Translation: CSVESGSLVDTQYF.

This clonotype appeared a single time. The chain links TRBV27 to TRBJ2-3; D is ambiguous. Germline CDR1 is MNHEY and CDR2 is SMNVEV (reference sequence). Trimming cost V 5 bases and J 4 bases, with 7 bases left between them. The CDR3 has 12 residues. The CDR3 here is CASSPTSDTQYF. The CDR3 DNA follows: TGTGCCAGCAGTCCCACCTCAGATACGCAGTATTTT.

CDR3 bases: TGTGCCAGCAGCCCGGAGGACAGGACCTACGAGCAGTACTTC. Encoded protein: CASSPEDRTYEQYF. The rearrangement links TRBV7-2 to TRBJ2-7, with TRBD1 matching 7 bases. Germline loops: CDR1 SGHTA, CDR2 FQGNSA. This CDR3 has 14 amino acids. The junction had 6 bases not matched to a gene; V was cut back by 5 bases and J by 2 bases.

The rearrangement uses TRBV27 and TRBJ1-5; weak D call: TRBD1 (6 bases). The CDR3 is made up of 13 amino acids. Between the trimmed V and J ends, which lost 4 bases and 2 bases, there was a span of 6 bases. The germline CDR1 and CDR2 sequences are MNHEY and SMNVEV (reference sequence). The CDR3 reads CASSWTGNQPQHF. CDR3 sequence (DNA): TGTGCCAGCAGTTGGACAGGCAATCAGCCCCAGCATTTT.

V and J are TRBV2 and TRBJ2-7; TRBD2 is a possible D gene (6 bases). The germline V gene encodes CDR1 SNHLY and CDR2 FYNNEI. Trimming stripped 1 base from V and 2 bases from J, with 9 bases between. This CDR3 region has 14 residues. In DNA form, the CDR3 reads TGTGCCAGCAGTGAAGTACCGGGGGCCTACGAGCAGTACTTC. It is translated as CASSEVPGAYEQYF.

This rearrangement joins TRBV5-1 to TRBJ2-1; 16 bases match TRBD2. The CDR3 covers 17 residues. The V segment lost 3 bases and the J segment 7 bases; nucleotides outside the gene matches: 7. Per germline, CDR1 SGHRS and CDR2 YFSETQ. The CDR3 region is CASSSLPGLAGGNEQFF. The CDR3 coding sequence is TGCGCCAGCAGCTCCCTTCCGGGACTAGCGGGAGGGAATGAGCAGTTCTTC.

A remark on this clonotype: A much larger clone sits a single nucleotide away, making a read error possible. This chain links TRBV3-1 with TRBJ2-3; D remains unclear. The germline CDR1 and CDR2 sequences are LGHDT and YNNKEL (reference sequence). CDR3 length: 11 residues. The CDR3 spells CSSSHADTQYF. CDR3 coding DNA: TGTTCCAGCAGCCATGCAGATACGCAGTATTTT.

CDR3 amino acids: CASSLATGLAGGTYEQYF. The CDR3 DNA reads TGTGCCAGCAGCTTAGCTACGGGACTAGCGGGAGGGACCTACGAGCAGTACTTC. J is TRBJ2-7 and V is TRBV7-8, with TRBD2 matching over 16 bases. Trimming at V came to 0 bases and at J to 2 bases, leaving 4 bases not matched to a gene. Germline CDR1 is SGHVS and CDR2 is FQNEAQ. This CDR3 is 18 amino acids long.

This clonotype was recorded many times. The genes are TRBV11-2 and TRBJ1-4; 9 nucleotides match TRBD1. Germline V gene sequence: CDR1 SGHAT, CDR2 FQNNGV. Unmatched junction bases numbered 4, after V lost 5 bases and J lost 3 bases. The CDR3 has 15 amino acids. Written as DNA, the CDR3 is TGTGCCAGCAGCCGCCGACAGGGGGCTAATGAAAAACTGTTTTTT. This codes for CASSRRQGANEKLFF.

This chain's CDR3 is CASSLGGRSGANVLTF. Here the CDR3 DNA reads TGTGCCAGCAGTTTAGGCGGGAGGTCTGGGGCCAACGTCCTGACTTTC. J is TRBJ2-6 and V is TRBV12-3 or TRBV12-4, with TRBD2 identical over 8 bases. J gave up 1 base and V 1 base, and 0 bases lay outside the gene matches. The CDR3 length is 16 residues.

The rearrangement uses TRBV12-3 or TRBV12-4 and TRBJ1-2; D not resolved. The CDR3 totals 15 residues. The V end was cut by 3 bases, the J end by 7 bases, with 18 bases between. The CDR3, as DNA: TGTGCCAGCAGTTTTGGGCTAATTTCGGCGGGTGGCTACACCTTC. It translates to CASSFGLISAGGYTF.

This clonotype was seen ten or more times. This chain uses TRBV30 with TRBJ1-5; D unresolved. V was trimmed by 1 base and J by 0 bases, leaving 4 bases between them. This CDR3 has 13 residues. Germline values: CDR1 GTSNPN, CDR2 SVGIG (reference sequence). The CDR3: CAWSAGSNQPQHF. The CDR3 coding sequence is TGTGCCTGGAGTGCAGGTAGCAATCAGCCCCAGCATTTT.

The chain recombines TRBV28 with TRBJ1-2; possibly TRBD1 for D (6 bases). CDR1 is MDHEN and CDR2 is SYDVKM in the germline V gene. V dropped 3 bases and J dropped 7 bases, with 15 bases sitting between them. CDR3 length equals 14 residues. This chain's CDR3 is CASSFDRRLFGYTF. The CDR3 region has the DNA TGTGCCAGCAGTTTTGACAGGCGGCTTTTTGGCTACACCTTC.

The gene calls are TRBV4-3 and TRBJ2-7; 10 bases map to TRBD1. This CDR3 comprises 14 residues. The germline CDR1 and CDR2 sequences are LGHNA and YSLEER. Trimming cost V 4 bases and J 2 bases; bases outside gene matches: 2. CDR3: CASSRGTGAYEQYF. CDR3 in DNA: TGCGCCAGCAGCCGTGGGACAGGGGCCTACGAGCAGTACTTC.

V usage is TRBV19 and J usage is TRBJ2-3; 8 nucleotides agree with TRBD1. Trimming removed 2 bases from V and 3 bases from J; junction bases left unmatched: 7. Germline-derived CDR1 and CDR2 are LNHDA and SQIVND (reference sequence). There are 16 residues in the CDR3. The CDR3 loop is CASSISAGGLTDTQYF. DNA for the CDR3: TGTGCCAGTAGTATATCTGCAGGGGGCTTAACAGATACGCAGTATTTT. The full variable domain, in which reference TRBV19 and TRBJ2-3 provide the parts outside the CDR3, is DGGITQSPKYLFRKEGQNVTLSCEQNLNHDAMYWYRQDPGQGLRLIYYSQIVNDFQKGDIAEGYSVSREKKESFPLTVTSAQKNPTAFYLCASSISAGGLTDTQYFGPGTRLTVL.

This clonotype was seen only once. The chain is built from TRBV7-9 and TRBJ2-3; D is possibly TRBD2 (6 bases). V was trimmed by 4 bases and J by 0 bases, leaving 17 bases between them. Germline V gene lookup returns CDR1 SEHNR and CDR2 FQNEAQ (reference sequence). The CDR3 is 17 amino acids. The DNA of the CDR3 is TGTGCCAGCAGCTCCGCACCCGGGACTCTTAGCACAGATACGCAGTATTTT. Translating gives CASSSAPGTLSTDTQYF.

By sample share, this clonotype is medium-sized (0.01 to 0.1%). This chain joins TRBV7-6 and TRBJ2-5, with 8 bases aligning to TRBD2. Germline loops: CDR1 SGHVS, CDR2 FNYEAQ. Unmatched junction bases numbered 8, after V lost 1 base and J lost 7 bases. This CDR3 is 15 amino acids long. This CDR3 reads CASSLGGAGVGTQYF. CDR3 nucleotide sequence: TGTGCCAGCAGCTTAGGGGGAGCGGGAGTTGGGACCCAGTACTTC.

V and J are TRBV9 and TRBJ2-5, with TRBD1 matching over 8 bases. V trimming: 6 bases; J trimming: 5 bases; junction bases outside the gene matches: 12. Germline V lookup: CDR1 SGDLS, CDR2 YYNGEE. The CDR3 is 15 amino acids. The CDR3 bases are TGTGCCAGCACTGCAAATCAGGGGGCCGGGGAGACCCAGTACTTC. It specifies CASTANQGAGETQYF.

This clonotype occurred many times. The chain employs TRBV6-5 and TRBJ2-7; TRBD2 agrees at 11 bases. Germline V CDR1 and CDR2: MNHEY, SVGAGI. The J segment lost 0 bases and the V segment lost 5 bases, leaving 3 bases of the junction unmatched. CDR3 length equals 15 residues. Here the CDR3 reads CASSPGLAGSYEQYF. The CDR3 nucleotides are TGTGCCAGCAGTCCTGGACTAGCGGGCTCCTACGAGCAGTACTTC.

This chain connects TRBV2 to TRBJ2-3; 9 bases line up with TRBD1. The junction had 4 bases not matched to a gene; V was cut back by 7 bases and J by 2 bases. The CDR3 spans 14 residues. CDR1 SNHLY and CDR2 FYNNEI come from the germline V gene. DNA for the CDR3: TGTGCCAGCAAAACACAGGGGGCCACAGATACGCAGTATTTT. Its translation: CASKTQGATDTQYF.

The chain has TRBV20-1 and TRBJ2-2, with 13 bases identical to TRBD2. Trimming took 6 bases from V and 1 from J; bases not matched to a gene: 2. CDR3 length equals 15 residues. Per germline, CDR1 DFQATT and CDR2 SNEGSKA (reference sequence). The CDR3 is CSAGTSGMNTGELFF. For the CDR3, the DNA is TGCAGTGCCGGGACTAGCGGGATGAACACCGGGGAGCTGTTTTTT.

The rearrangement joins TRBV20-1 to TRBJ2-7; the D gene is possibly TRBD2 (6 bases). CDR3 length: 15 amino acids. V lost 2 bases to trimming and J lost 1 base, with 15 bases between them. The germline V gene has CDR1 DFQATT and CDR2 SNEGSKA (reference sequence). The CDR3 spells CSARTDTGGSYEQYF. For the CDR3, the DNA is TGCAGTGCTAGAACTGACACCGGGGGTTCCTACGAGCAGTACTTC.

This clonotype appeared a few times. CDR3 in DNA: TGTGCCATCAATAACGACAGGAACTATGGCTACACCTTC. It translates to CAINNDRNYGYTF. The J gene is TRBJ1-2, the V gene TRBV10-3; tentative D call: TRBD1 (6 bases). The CDR3 loop spans 13 amino acids. The V gene lost 7 bases and the J gene lost 2 bases, with 11 bases spanning the gap. Looked up from germline, CDR1 is ENHRY and CDR2 is SYGVKD.

The rearrangement joins TRBV5-4 to TRBJ2-7; 8 bases line up with TRBD2. Germline V gives CDR1 SGHNT, CDR2 YYREEE (reference sequence). Losses at the gene ends were 2 bases for V and 3 bases for J; bases not matched to a gene: 4. The CDR3 has 14 amino acids. The CDR3 nucleotides read TGTGCCAGCAGCTTAGCGGGAGAGGTCTACGAGCAGTACTTC. This sequence encodes CASSLAGEVYEQYF.